Below, 22 T cell receptor beta chains from the same sample are listed, as sequenced in a study of early T cells in non-severe SARS-CoV-2 infection. TCRdb independently ran MiXCR on the 5' RACE reads; one entry per CDR3 protein. The data contain 65,000 to 90,000 distinct CDR3 sequences, roughly an eighth of them singletons. Sequenced sample: whole blood. These receptors originate from an adult who was a healthcare worker with PCR-confirmed SARS-CoV-2 infection or an uninfected control (not recorded which).

This clonotype occurred a few times. The chain has TRBV12-3 or TRBV12-4 and TRBJ2-2; D is possibly TRBD1 (5 bases). The CDR3 consists of 13 residues. The V and J ends lost 2 bases and 7 bases respectively, with 8 bases between them. In nucleotides, the CDR3 is TGTGCCAGCAGTTTACCAGGGAACGGGGAGCTGTTTTTT. Amino acids: CASSLPGNGELFF.

V usage is TRBV3-1 and J usage is TRBJ1-6; possible D gene TRBD1, 5 bases. This CDR3 has 15 amino acids. Trimming stripped 5 bases from V and 7 bases from J, with 15 bases between. CDR1 LGHDT and CDR2 YNNKEL come from the germline V gene (reference sequence). CDR3 sequence (DNA): TGTGCCAGCAGCGCTAGTTGGCAGGGCAATTCACCCCTCCACTTT. Amino acid sequence: CASSASWQGNSPLHF. Using reference TRBV3-1 and TRBJ1-6 for the parts outside the CDR3, the full variable domain is DTAVSQTPKYLVTQMGNDKSIKCEQNLGHDTMYWYKQDSKKFLKIMFSYNNKELIINETVPNRFSPKSPDKAHLNLHINSLELGDSAVYFCASSASWQGNSPLHFGNGTRLTVT.

This clonotype was counted between two and nine times. The chain recombines TRBV29-1 with TRBJ1-1, with D unclear. The CDR3 sequence is 10 residues long. CDR1 is SQVTM, CDR2 ANQGSEA, per germline. Deletions cut 4 bases from V and 2 bases from J, with 2 bases between. CDR3 bases: TGCAGCGTTGTTAACACTGAAGCTTTCTTT. Its translation is CSVVNTEAFF.

V is TRBV24-1 and J is TRBJ2-1, with a weak D call TRBD2 (5 bases). V shed 5 bases and J shed 1 base, with 8 bases lying between them. The length of the CDR3 is 14 residues. Germline assignment: CDR1 KGHDR and CDR2 SFDVKD. CDR3 residues: CATSGSVSYNEQFF. As DNA, the CDR3 is TGTGCCACCAGTGGTAGCGTTTCCTACAATGAGCAGTTCTTC.

The chain combines TRBV4-2 with TRBJ1-1; D gene unclear. The CDR3 loop spans 13 amino acids. V was trimmed by 8 bases and J by 1 base, leaving 11 bases between them. Per germline, CDR1 LGHNA and CDR2 YNFKEQ. The CDR3 region has the DNA TGTGCCAGCTCCACAAGGGCGAACACTGAAGCTTTCTTT. The encoded protein is CASSTRANTEAFF.

This clonotype was seen a few times. This chain connects TRBV3-1 to TRBJ2-1; no definite D call. The CDR3 covers 16 residues. Germline V gene sequence: CDR1 LGHDT, CDR2 YNNKEL (reference sequence). Trimming took 0 bases from V and 6 from J, leaving 15 bases between them. The CDR3 spells CASSQDYLEASNEQFF. The CDR3, as DNA: TGTGCCAGCAGCCAAGATTATCTAGAAGCGTCCAATGAGCAGTTCTTC.

In its sample, this clonotype was seen many times. This chain links TRBV12-3 or TRBV12-4 with TRBJ2-3; a possible D gene is TRBD1 (6 bases). The CDR3 extends over 13 amino acids. Trimming removed 0 bases from V and 5 bases from J, with 6 bases in between. CDR3 coding DNA: TGTGCCAGCAGTTTAGCCAGGGGAGATACGCAGTATTTT. The encoded protein is CASSLARGDTQYF.

This clonotype has just a few counts. The chain combines TRBV21-1 with TRBJ1-6. TRBV21-1 is noted as a pseudogene. The CDR3 spans 18 residues. CDR3 residues: CASSKGRGREVGNSPLHF. For the CDR3, the DNA is TGTGCCAGCAGCAAAGGACGAGGGAGGGAAGTAGGGAATTCACCCCTCCACTTT.

The CDR3 region is CASSLTGPYEQYF. CDR3 DNA: TGTGCCAGCAGTTTAACAGGGCCCTACGAGCAGTACTTC. The rearrangement uses TRBV12-3 or TRBV12-4 and TRBJ2-7; TRBD1 might be the D (6 bases). V was pared by 2 bases and J by 2 bases, with 7 bases between. CDR3 length equals 13 residues.

The table lists this clonotype with many counts. The chain joins TRBV6-5 to TRBJ1-2; D not resolved. Germline CDR1 and CDR2: MNHEY and SVGAGI. V was shortened by 7 bases and J by 4 bases, with 13 bases between the two germline ends. The CDR3 extends over 13 amino acids. DNA of the CDR3: TGTGCCAGCAATGCTCAGACCGGCTATGGCTACACCTTC. It is translated as CASNAQTGYGYTF.

The V and J genes are TRBV9 and TRBJ1-5; the D is unclear. From germline, CDR1 is SGDLS and CDR2 YYNGEE. The CDR3 is 10 residues long. V lost 7 bases, J lost 7 bases, and 6 bases lay in between. This chain's CDR3 is CASRGQPQHF. The CDR3 nucleotides are TGTGCCAGCCGTGGGCAGCCCCAGCATTTT. The full variable domain, its missing parts supplied by reference TRBV9 and TRBJ1-5, is DSGVTQTPKHLITATGQRVTLRCSPRSGDLSVYWYQQSLDQGLQFLIQYYNGEERAKGNILERFSAQQFPDLHSELNLSSLELGDSALYFCASRGQPQHFGDGTRLSIL.

J is TRBJ2-5 and V is TRBV7-9; 12 bases map to TRBD2. Germline loops: CDR1 SEHNR, CDR2 FQNEAQ (reference sequence). CDR3 length: 16 amino acids. Trimming removed 5 bases from V and 5 bases from J; junction bases left unmatched: 9. In DNA, the CDR3 is TGTGCCAGCAGCCGACTAGCGGGAGCGTTTAGTGAGACCCAGTACTTC. It encodes CASSRLAGAFSETQYF. Together with reference TRBV7-9 and TRBJ2-5, the CDR3 gives the full variable domain: DTGVSQNPRHKITKRGQNVTFRCDPISEHNRLYWYRQTLGQGPEFLTYFQNEAQLEKSRLLSDRFSAERPKGSFSTLEIQRTEQGDSAMYLCASSRLAGAFSETQYFGPGTRLLVL.

This clonotype was seen only a few times. J is TRBJ2-7 and V is TRBV20-1, with 14 positions matching TRBD2. The V segment lost 1 base and the J segment 2 bases; nucleotides outside the gene matches: 4. CDR1 DFQATT and CDR2 SNEGSKA come from the germline V gene (reference sequence). CDR3 size: 16 residues. Here the CDR3 reads CSARGQTSGRAYEQYF. CDR3 DNA sequence: TGCAGTGCTAGAGGTCAGACTAGCGGGAGGGCCTACGAGCAGTACTTC.

This clonotype was recorded a few times. The chain carries TRBV7-2 and TRBJ2-4, with D possibly being TRBD1 (6 bases). The CDR3 is 13 residues long. The germline gives CDR1 SGHTA, CDR2 FQGNSA. V gave up 4 bases and J gave up 9 bases, with 13 bases separating them. CDR3 sequence (DNA): TGTGCCAGCAGCTGGGGACACTCGGTCATTCAGTACTTC. It yields the protein CASSWGHSVIQYF.

This clonotype was observed many times. The CDR3 nucleotides read TGTGCCAGCAGCACAGGGACAGGGGGAAATAATTCACCCCTCCACTTT. This sequence encodes CASSTGTGGNNSPLHF. The V call is TRBV7-9, the J call TRBJ1-6; the match to TRBD1 covers 11 bases. After removal of 5 bases from V and 5 bases from J, the junction contained 5 bases not matched to a gene. The CDR3 has 16 amino acids. Germline-derived CDR1 and CDR2 are SEHNR and FQNEAQ (reference sequence).

This clonotype has at least ten counts. The chain couples TRBV30 to TRBJ2-7; D gene uncertain. CDR1 is GTSNPN and CDR2 is SVGIG in the germline V gene (reference sequence). The V end lost 0 bases, the J end lost 3 bases, and 12 bases lay between the germline ends. The CDR3 sequence is 14 residues long. CDR3 in DNA: TGTGCCTGGAGTGTACAATCTGCAATCTACGAGCAGTACTTC. Encoded protein: CAWSVQSAIYEQYF.

Details on this clonotype: A much larger clone is a single base away; this may be a read error. V gene TRBV2 combines with J gene TRBJ2-1; TRBD1 or TRBD2 may be the D gene (5 bases each). V was trimmed by 7 bases and J by 1 base, leaving 26 bases between them. The germline V gene encodes CDR1 SNHLY and CDR2 FYNNEI. This CDR3 has 19 amino acids. CDR3 DNA sequence: TGTGCCAGCAATTCCGAACCCCGGGACCACCATATTTCCTACAATGAGCAGTTCTTC. Its protein is CASNSEPRDHHISYNEQFF.

This clonotype has more than one count but fewer than ten. The V call is TRBV5-1, the J call TRBJ2-7; the D is unclear. Trimming shortened V by 0 bases and J by 1 base, and 8 bases separated the two germline ends. Germline V gene lookup returns CDR1 SGHRS and CDR2 YFSETQ. CDR3 length: 14 amino acids. The CDR3 DNA reads TGCGCCAGCAGCTTGGCTCCCCCTTCCTACGAGCAGTACTTC. It yields the protein CASSLAPPSYEQYF.

The chain links TRBV20-1 to TRBJ2-1, with a possible D match to TRBD2 (7 bases). The germline V gene encodes CDR1 DFQATT and CDR2 SNEGSKA (reference sequence). V lost 5 bases, J lost 7 bases, and 21 bases lay in between. The CDR3 spans 15 residues. The CDR3 loop reads CSAPTSPQGRNEQFF. In DNA, the CDR3 is TGCAGTGCTCCGACTAGCCCACAGGGCAGGAATGAGCAGTTCTTC.

This clonotype was seen only a few times. This chain uses TRBV29-1 with TRBJ2-4; D remains ambiguous. CDR3 size: 14 residues. The V gene lost 4 bases and the J gene lost 0 bases, with 10 bases spanning the gap. Germline CDR1 reads SQVTM; CDR2 reads ANQGSEA. DNA for the CDR3: TGCAGCGTTGTCATAGACCTAGCCAAAAACATTCAGTACTTC. Its translation: CSVVIDLAKNIQYF.

In this sample, this clonotype turned up a few times. This chain joins TRBV7-9 and TRBJ2-1, with 11 nucleotides matching TRBD2. Germline loops: CDR1 SEHNR, CDR2 FQNEAQ (reference sequence). Losses at the gene ends were 1 base for V and 7 bases for J; bases not matched to a gene: 15. This CDR3 has 19 residues. CDR3 loop: CASSLVRLAGFPGSNEQFF. As DNA, the CDR3 is TGTGCCAGCAGCTTAGTTCGACTAGCGGGGTTCCCGGGATCTAATGAGCAGTTCTTC.

The chain combines TRBV18 with TRBJ2-7; D call uncertain. Germline CDR1 and CDR2: KGHSH and LQKENI. The CDR3 totals 14 residues. Deletions cut 5 bases from V and 0 bases from J, with 11 bases between. This CDR3 reads CASSSGSSSYEQYF. CDR3 nucleotides: TGTGCCAGCTCATCAGGATCTAGCTCCTACGAGCAGTACTTC.